These 20 T cell receptor beta chains came from one sample sequenced in a study of technical replicates of blood from several donors. The assay was immunoSEQ multiplex PCR, and TCRdb's table has in-frame clones only and misses some. The table has about 84,000 clones, roughly 98% seen once. Sequencing was performed on T cells isolated from PBMCs. Receptors were obtained from a human donor in good health.

The chain couples TRBV5-1 to TRBJ1-5, with D possibly TRBD1 on 5 matching bases. Germline-derived CDR1 and CDR2 are SGHRS and YFSETQ. V was cut by 2 bases and J by 5 bases, with 8 bases left in between. CDR3 size: 13 residues. The CDR3 sequence: CASSFDSDQPQHF. The CDR3 nucleotides are TGCGCCAGCAGCTTTGACAGTGATCAGCCCCAGCATTTT. The entire variable domain, with the rest obtained from reference TRBV5-1 and TRBJ1-5, is as follows: KAGVTQTPRYLIKTRGQQVTLSCSPISGHRSVSWYQQTPGQGLQFLFEYFSETQRNKGNFPGRFSGRQFSNSRSEMNVSTLELGDSALYLCASSFDSDQPQHFGDGTRLSIL.

V usage is TRBV2 and J usage is TRBJ2-1, with D perhaps TRBD2 (6 bases). Germline-derived CDR1 and CDR2 are SNHLY and FYNNEI. This CDR3 spans 13 amino acids. Trimming cost V 6 bases and J 5 bases, with 11 bases left between them. DNA of the CDR3: TGTGCCAGCAGATTAGTAGCGGACAATGAGCAGTTCTTC. This encodes CASRLVADNEQFF.

The V gene is TRBV6-5, the J gene TRBJ1-1, with 7 bases fitting TRBD1. Per the germline V gene, CDR1 is MNHEY and CDR2 is SVGAGI. The junction had 3 bases not matched to a gene; V was cut back by 5 bases and J by 0 bases. The CDR3 totals 14 residues. DNA of the CDR3: TGTGCCAGCAGTCGACAGGGCTTGAACACTGAAGCTTTCTTT. Protein sequence: CASSRQGLNTEAFF.

This chain connects TRBV5-1 to TRBJ1-2; D is undetermined. CDR3 length: 15 amino acids. V lost 4 bases to trimming and J lost 1 base, with 14 bases between them. Germline CDR1 and CDR2: SGHRS and YFSETQ. Here the CDR3 DNA reads TGCGCCAGCAGCGACGGAACCCAGGATAACTATGGCTACACCTTC. Translated, it gives CASSDGTQDNYGYTF.

The chain has TRBV27 and TRBJ2-1; TRBD2 matches at 10 bases. With 3 bases clipped from V and 9 bases from J, the junction kept 5 bases outside the gene matches. The germline gives CDR1 MNHEY, CDR2 SMNVEV (reference sequence). There are 14 residues in the CDR3. This CDR3 reads CASSLALAGAEQFF. The CDR3 region has the DNA TGTGCCAGCAGTTTGGCGCTAGCGGGAGCTGAGCAGTTCTTC.

The V call is TRBV27, the J call TRBJ2-5; 7 bases agree with TRBD2. Looked up from germline, CDR1 is MNHEY and CDR2 is SMNVEV (reference sequence). The V and J ends lost 2 bases and 5 bases, in that order; junction bases with no gene match: 2. The CDR3 sequence is 13 residues long. This chain's CDR3 is CASSLVGRETQYF. The CDR3 region has the DNA TGTGCCAGCAGTTTAGTCGGGAGGGAGACCCAGTACTTC.

V usage is TRBV6-5 and J usage is TRBJ1-2, with D maybe TRBD1 (6 bases). The ends were cut back, 0 bases at V and 2 bases at J, with 7 bases in the middle. The CDR3 length is 14 residues. Germline V gene sequence: CDR1 MNHEY, CDR2 SVGAGI. Here the CDR3 DNA reads TGTGCCAGCAGTTACTCAGACAGGAACTATGGCTACACCTTC. Encoded protein: CASSYSDRNYGYTF.

This clone was seen only once. The chain uses TRBV19 and TRBJ1-6; D is unresolved. Trimming removed 5 bases from V and 0 bases from J, with 11 bases in between. CDR1 and CDR2 from the germline V gene are LNHDA and SQIVND (reference sequence). This CDR3 has 16 amino acids. In DNA form, the CDR3 reads TGTGCCAGTAGTGGCCGGGATAGCTCCTATAATTCACCCCTCCACTTT. Its protein is CASSGRDSSYNSPLHF.

The rearrangement joins TRBV11-3 to TRBJ1-2; D remains unclear. In germline, CDR1 is SGHNT, CDR2 YENEEA. This CDR3 has 13 amino acids. The V and J ends lost 0 bases and 8 bases respectively, with 10 bases between them. The CDR3 DNA reads as TGTGCCAGCAGCTTAGATCACCGGTACGGCTACACCTTC. Translating gives CASSLDHRYGYTF.

This chain connects TRBV4-1 to TRBJ2-7; 7 positions agree with TRBD1. CDR1 and CDR2 (germline): MGHRA, YSYEKL. The V gene end was trimmed by 0 bases and the J gene end by 3 bases; junction bases not matched to a gene: 14. The CDR3 sequence is 18 residues long. The DNA for the CDR3 is TGCGCCAGCAGCCAAGAGGCGACAGGGACGTTTTTTGGCTACGAGCAGTACTTC. This gives the protein CASSQEATGTFFGYEQYF.

This chain links TRBV5-6 with TRBJ2-5; the match to TRBD2 covers 14 bases. V lost 7 bases, J lost 9 bases, and 11 bases stayed unmatched. Germline V gene sequence: CDR1 SGHDT, CDR2 YYEEEE. The CDR3 has 15 amino acids. The CDR3 DNA follows: TGTGCCAGCGCCCCGGGACTAGCGGGAGTTTCTGCCCAGTACTTC. Translating it yields CASAPGLAGVSAQYF.

The chain uses TRBV7-9 and TRBJ2-5; 10 bases line up with TRBD2. The germline gives CDR1 SEHNR, CDR2 FQNEAQ (reference sequence). CDR3 length equals 17 residues. J was trimmed by 0 bases and V by 5 bases; bases with no gene match: 9. Written as DNA, the CDR3 is TGTGCCAGCAGCCCAGGGGTAGCGGGGGGCAACCAAGAGACCCAGTACTTC. This codes for CASSPGVAGGNQETQYF.

This clone was detected once. This chain connects TRBV27 to TRBJ2-3; D is possibly TRBD2 (5 bases). Trimming pared 2 bases from V and 0 bases from J, leaving 18 bases between. The CDR3 loop spans 18 amino acids. Germline lookup yields CDR1 MNHEY and CDR2 SMNVEV (reference sequence). The CDR3 bases are TGTGCCAGCAGTTTACTGGGGAGCGGCGCAGCAAGCACAGATACGCAGTATTTT. Residues: CASSLLGSGAASTDTQYF.

This clone was recorded only once. A junction end diverges from the germline sequence, so it may reflect a read error. The chain has TRBV7-3 and TRBJ2-3, with a weak D call TRBD1 (6 bases). Germline values: CDR1 SGHTA, CDR2 FQGTGA. This CDR3 has 15 residues. CDR3 amino acids: CASTLTGRPADTQYF. In DNA form, the CDR3 reads TGTGCCAGCACCTTAACAGGGAGACCGGCAGATACGCAGTATTTT.

The chain employs TRBV7-6 and TRBJ2-5, with 15 nucleotides matching TRBD2. V lost 4 bases to trimming and J lost 5 bases; unmatched junction nucleotides: 8. Per the germline V gene, CDR1 is SGHVS and CDR2 is FNYEAQ. The CDR3 totals 17 residues. In DNA form, the CDR3 reads TGTGCCAGCAGCTCCCCAGGACTAGCGGGGGGGCGGGAGACCCAGTACTTC. Translated: CASSSPGLAGGRETQYF.

The V call is TRBV7-2, the J call TRBJ2-7, with 10 bases matching TRBD2. Per the germline V gene, CDR1 is SGHTA and CDR2 is FQGNSA. The CDR3 totals 16 residues. The V gene end was trimmed by 7 bases and the J gene end by 6 bases; junction bases not matched to a gene: 15. Here the CDR3 reads CASTPYSLAGEGEQYF. For the CDR3, the DNA is TGTGCCAGCACCCCCTATAGTCTAGCGGGAGAGGGCGAGCAGTACTTC. The variable domain in full, completed from reference TRBV7-2 and TRBJ2-7, reads GAGVSQSPSNKVTEKGKDVELRCDPISGHTALYWYRQSLGQGLEFLIYFQGNSAPDKSGLPSDRFSAERTGGSVSTLTIQRTQQEDSAVYLCASTPYSLAGEGEQYFGPGTRLTVT.

V is TRBV21-1 and J is TRBJ2-7; the table names TRBD1, a call not compared with the DNA. TRBV21-1 is designated a pseudogene. CDR3 length: 16 amino acids. This chain's CDR3 is CASSPEKGQPPYEQYF. The DNA for the CDR3 is TGTGCCAGCAGCCCCGAGAAGGGACAGCCACCCTACGAGCAGTACTTC.

The chain couples TRBV29-1 to TRBJ2-7, with D tentatively TRBD2 (6 bases). The germline V and J ends were trimmed by 7 bases and 5 bases, with 18 bases remaining between them. The CDR3 spans 13 residues. Germline CDR1 is SQVTM and CDR2 is ANQGSEA. The CDR3 DNA follows: TGCAGCGCGCCCGGGACTGGCCTCAACGAGCAGTACTTC. This encodes CSAPGTGLNEQYF.

This rearrangement joins TRBV29-1 to TRBJ1-2, with 9 bases matching TRBD1. The CDR3 length is 12 residues. The trim removed 6 bases at V and 7 bases at J, leaving 6 bases unmatched. Germline lookup yields CDR1 SQVTM and CDR2 ANQGSEA. The CDR3 here is CSVDETGGGYTF. The CDR3 DNA follows: TGCAGCGTAGACGAGACAGGGGGTGGCTACACCTTC.

The chain joins TRBV6-5 to TRBJ2-7; 7 bases fit TRBD1. The CDR3 sequence is 13 residues long. The germline gives CDR1 MNHEY, CDR2 SVGAGI. V gave up 1 base and J gave up 6 bases; unmatched junction bases: 3. The CDR3 sequence is CASSYWAGGEQYF. As DNA, the CDR3 is TGTGCCAGCAGTTACTGGGCAGGGGGCGAGCAGTACTTC.